One and the same sample provided the 9 T cell receptor beta chains below, sequenced in a study of blood T cell repertoires in COVID-19. TCRdb's copy holds only in-frame clones and misses some; the assay was immunoSEQ multiplex PCR. The repertoire holds under 350,000 clones, with 85% to 90% as singletons. Material for sequencing was PBMCs or T cells enriched from blood (not recorded which). The receptor set was obtained from a young man who had recovered from COVID-19.

This clone has just one count. The CDR3 spells CASSPRDSGNTGELFF. Here the CDR3 DNA reads TGTGCCAGCAGCCCGAGGGACTCCGGGAACACCGGGGAGCTGTTTTTT. The chain is built from TRBV9 and TRBJ2-2, with D possibly TRBD2 on 6 matching bases. From germline, CDR1 is SGDLS and CDR2 YYNGEE. The ends were cut back, 4 bases at V and 1 base at J, with 14 bases in the middle. The CDR3 runs to 16 residues.

The gene calls are TRBV19 and TRBJ2-6; D may be TRBD1 (6 bases). The CDR3 spans 17 residues. CDR1 and CDR2 (germline): LNHDA, SQIVND (reference sequence). V dropped 5 bases and J dropped 3 bases, with 17 bases sitting between them. This chain's CDR3 is CASSQGLPGVGANVLTF. The CDR3, as DNA: TGTGCCAGTAGTCAAGGCCTTCCAGGGGTTGGGGCCAACGTCCTGACTTTC.

This chain's CDR3 is CASSQVGARSYEQYF. The CDR3 bases are TGCGCCAGCAGCCAAGTGGGGGCCCGATCCTACGAGCAGTACTTC. The chain uses TRBV4-1 and TRBJ2-7, with a possible D match to TRBD1 (6 bases). This CDR3 has 15 amino acids. Trimming took off 1 base at V and 1 base at J, with 11 bases between the two ends. CDR1 and CDR2 (germline): MGHRA, YSYEKL.

The chain uses TRBV15 and TRBJ2-1; 10 nucleotides agree with TRBD2. This CDR3 contains 16 residues. In germline, CDR1 is LNHNV, CDR2 YYDKDF (reference sequence). V lost 1 base and J lost 5; bases outside the gene matches: 5. CDR3 sequence reads: CATSRALAGVHNEQFF. CDR3 DNA: TGTGCCACCAGCAGAGCCCTAGCGGGGGTCCACAATGAGCAGTTCTTC.

The chain joins TRBV28 to TRBJ2-7, with 10 positions matching TRBD1. This CDR3 has 14 amino acids. Germline trimming cut 5 bases from V and 7 bases from J; bases unmatched to any gene: 8. In germline, CDR1 is MDHEN, CDR2 SYDVKM. The CDR3 DNA follows: TGTGCCAGCAGTCCGGGACAGGGGTTGTGGGAGCAGTACTTC. Translating it yields CASSPGQGLWEQYF.

This clone was detected once. The chain recombines TRBV24-1 with TRBJ2-7; 8 nucleotides agree with TRBD1. This CDR3 spans 17 amino acids. Unmatched junction bases numbered 16, after V lost 4 bases and J lost 6 bases. Looked up from germline, CDR1 is KGHDR and CDR2 is SFDVKD. The CDR3 nucleotides are TGTGCCACCAGTGACTACGGTGGACAGGGAAACGTAATCGAGCAGTACTTC. Translation gives CATSDYGGQGNVIEQYF.

This rearrangement joins TRBV7-2 to TRBJ2-3, with 9 bases that match TRBD1. The CDR3 length is 16 residues. Unmatched junction bases numbered 6, after V lost 1 base and J lost 4 bases. CDR1 is SGHTA, CDR2 FQGNSA, per germline. The CDR3 protein is CASSLGDRGAADTQYF. The CDR3 DNA sequence: TGTGCCAGCAGCTTAGGTGACAGGGGGGCCGCAGATACGCAGTATTTT. Complete variable domain (other parts from reference TRBV7-2 and TRBJ2-3): GAGVSQSPSNKVTEKGKDVELRCDPISGHTALYWYRQSLGQGLEFLIYFQGNSAPDKSGLPSDRFSAERTGGSVSTLTIQRTQQEDSAVYLCASSLGDRGAADTQYFGPGTRLTVL.

This clone occurred a few times. The V gene is TRBV19, the J gene TRBJ2-3; 9 bases fit TRBD2. The CDR3 has 15 amino acids. J lost 5 bases, V lost 8 bases, and 11 bases had no gene match. Germline V gives CDR1 LNHDA, CDR2 SQIVND (reference sequence). The CDR3 region is CASADASGTGDTQYF. Written as DNA, the CDR3 is TGTGCCAGTGCCGATGCTAGCGGGACGGGAGATACGCAGTATTTT.

This chain uses TRBV6-1 with TRBJ2-7; D is perhaps TRBD1 (6 bases). This CDR3 comprises 15 residues. V gave up 4 bases and J gave up 2 bases, with 15 bases separating them. Germline assignment: CDR1 MNHNS and CDR2 SASEGT. In nucleotides, the CDR3 is TGTGCCAGCAGTGTGGCCGGGACATCAACCTACGAGCAGTACTTC. Translated, it gives CASSVAGTSTYEQYF.